The 18 T cell receptor beta chains listed next were all sequenced from one sample in a study of CD8+CD57+ T cells in acquired aplastic anemia. It was patients with CD8+CD57+ cell expansion by flow cytometry who were chosen for sequencing. Researchers used genomic DNA as the template to profile TCR beta VDJ and CDR3. TCRdb re-called the reads with MiXCR, one entry per CDR3 protein. The data contain under 200,000 distinct CDR3 sequences, just under 50% of them singletons. The sample was sorted CD4+, CD8+, or CD8+CD57+ T cells (not recorded which) from PBMCs. The receptors were sampled from a human donor with aplastic anemia.

The gene calls are TRBV24-1 and TRBJ2-2, with 8 bases fitting TRBD2. V was clipped by 5 bases and J by 4 bases; unmatched bases: 11. Germline V gives CDR1 KGHDR, CDR2 SFDVKD. The CDR3 consists of 17 residues. The CDR3: CATSGLGGRFITGELFF. The DNA for the CDR3 is TGTGCCACCAGTGGACTTGGCGGGAGGTTCATCACCGGGGAGCTGTTTTTT.

The CDR3 bases are TGTGCCAGCAGTGCCACTCAAGAGACCCAGTACTTC. Translation gives CASSATQETQYF. V is TRBV2 and J is TRBJ2-5; no firm D call. Germline CDR1 SNHLY, CDR2 FYNNEI. The V end was cut by 4 bases, the J end by 2 bases, with 5 bases between. This CDR3 spans 12 amino acids.

This chain joins TRBV24-1 and TRBJ1-5; D uncertain. Trimming took off 11 bases at V and 2 bases at J, with 15 bases between the two ends. The CDR3 length is 14 residues. Germline V gene lookup returns CDR1 KGHDR and CDR2 SFDVKD. CDR3 region: CAISRPWGNQPQHF. CDR3 bases: TGTGCCATCTCCAGACCTTGGGGCAATCAGCCCCAGCATTTT.

The CDR3 sequence is CASTKYTNTGELFF. The CDR3 bases are TGTGCCAGTACCAAGTATACGAACACCGGGGAGCTGTTTTTT. The V gene is TRBV19, the J gene TRBJ2-2; D ambiguous. From germline, CDR1 is LNHDA and CDR2 SQIVND (reference sequence). Trimming stripped 7 bases from V and 0 bases from J, with 9 bases between. The CDR3 contains 14 residues. The full variable domain, rest sourced from reference TRBV19 and TRBJ2-2, is DGGITQSPKYLFRKEGQNVTLSCEQNLNHDAMYWYRQDPGQGLRLIYYSQIVNDFQKGDIAEGYSVSREKKESFPLTVTSAQKNPTAFYLCASTKYTNTGELFFGEGSRLTVL.

The rearrangement joins TRBV4-3 to TRBJ2-3, with 10 nucleotides matching TRBD1. With V trimmed by 4 bases and J by 4 bases, 8 bases remained unmatched. The germline V gene encodes CDR1 LGHNA and CDR2 YSLEER. The CDR3 totals 16 residues. CDR3 sequence reads: CASSRKGQGGPDTQYF. In DNA form, the CDR3 reads TGCGCCAGCAGCCGTAAAGGACAGGGGGGGCCAGATACGCAGTATTTT.

This clonotype has more than one count but fewer than ten. A read error may account for a junction end that differs from germline. The chain couples TRBV6-1 to TRBJ2-2; no clear D. The CDR3 has 13 amino acids. Per the germline V gene, CDR1 is MNHNS and CDR2 is SASEGT. CDR3 sequence: CASSNTNAGELFF. CDR3 bases: TGTGCCAGCAGCAACACGAACGCCGGGGAGCTGTTTTTT.

This clonotype was seen repeatedly, ten times or more. V usage is TRBV9 and J usage is TRBJ1-2; D unresolved. Germline assignment: CDR1 SGDLS and CDR2 YYNGEE. Between the trimmed V and J ends, which lost 3 bases and 4 bases, there was a span of 7 bases. The CDR3 contains 12 residues. CDR3 in DNA: TGTGCCAGCAGCGGGGGAATCTATGGCTACACCTTC. As protein: CASSGGIYGYTF.

This clonotype has a count of ten or more. The chain couples TRBV12-3 or TRBV12-4 to TRBJ1-1; D is unclear. This CDR3 has 14 residues. V was shortened by 5 bases and J by 5 bases, with 15 bases between the two germline ends. The CDR3 sequence is CASSLYDAGTEAFF. The CDR3 DNA reads as TGTGCCAGCAGTCTTTATGACGCGGGGACTGAAGCTTTCTTT.

This clonotype was detected once. This chain joins TRBV10-3 and TRBJ1-3; D gene ambiguous. Germline CDR1 and CDR2: ENHRY and SYGVKD. Trimming cost V 5 bases and J 0 bases, with 8 bases left between them. The CDR3 contains 14 residues. The CDR3 DNA sequence: TGTGCCATCAGTACAGAGCTCTCTGGAAACACCATATATTTT. Its protein product is CAISTELSGNTIYF.

J is TRBJ1-1 and V is TRBV19; D ambiguous. With 5 bases removed from V and 4 bases from J, the gap between germline ends came to 5 bases. The germline CDR1 and CDR2 sequences are LNHDA and SQIVND (reference sequence). The length of the CDR3 is 11 residues. The CDR3 sequence is CASSAPTEAFF. The CDR3 DNA is TGTGCCAGTAGTGCCCCCACTGAAGCTTTCTTT.

CDR3 residues: CASSVATLNTEAFF. DNA for the CDR3: TGTGCCAGCAGCGTGGCTACCTTGAACACTGAAGCTTTCTTT. V gene TRBV9 combines with J gene TRBJ1-1; no clear D gene. The CDR3 has 14 amino acids. Germline V gene data show CDR1 as SGDLS and CDR2 as YYNGEE. Trimming pared 2 bases from V and 0 bases from J, leaving 8 bases between.

This clonotype was detected many times. CDR3 amino acids: CASSLNNRYLQYF. The CDR3 DNA reads TGTGCCAGCAGCTTGAACAACAGATATCTTCAGTACTTC. The gene calls are TRBV5-6 and TRBJ2-5; D is unresolved. CDR3 size: 13 residues. Trimming cost V 1 base and J 11 bases, with 15 bases left between them. The germline V gene has CDR1 SGHDT and CDR2 YYEEEE.

Turning to this clonotype: This CDR3 fails to terminate in the conserved phenylalanine or tryptophan, so it likely reflects a read error. The rearrangement uses TRBV5-6 and TRBJ1-1; D is undetermined. CDR1 is SGHDT and CDR2 is YYEEEE in the germline V gene. The CDR3 has 11 amino acids. The V and J ends lost 0 bases and 3 bases respectively, with 0 bases between them. The CDR3 loop reads CASSLDTEAFL. DNA for the CDR3: TGTGCCAGCAGCTTGGACACTGAAGCTTTCCTT.

This clonotype was detected a few times. The V call is TRBV2, the J call TRBJ2-7; D unresolved. Trimming removed 6 bases from V and 0 bases from J, with 9 bases in between. The germline gives CDR1 SNHLY, CDR2 FYNNEI. CDR3 length equals 13 residues. CDR3 in amino acids: CASSVGPSYEQYF. DNA of the CDR3: TGTGCCAGCAGCGTAGGCCCCTCCTACGAGCAGTACTTC.

This clonotype came up many times. The chain is built from TRBV24-1 and TRBJ1-1, with D tentatively TRBD1 (5 bases). CDR1 and CDR2 (germline): KGHDR, SFDVKD. This CDR3 spans 13 amino acids. The V gene lost 4 bases and the J gene lost 5 bases, with 10 bases spanning the gap. The DNA of the CDR3 is TGTGCCACCAGTGAAGGAGGGGAGACTGAAGCTTTCTTT. Its protein is CATSEGGETEAFF.

The chain couples TRBV29-1 to TRBJ2-3; D gene ambiguous. This CDR3 is 15 amino acids long. CDR1 and CDR2 (germline): SQVTM, ANQGSEA. V lost 0 bases and J lost 4, with 14 bases in between. The CDR3 DNA is TGCAGCGTTGAAGATCGTCAGACGGTGGCAGATACGCAGTATTTT. Translating it yields CSVEDRQTVADTQYF.

The chain links TRBV11-2 to TRBJ2-1; a possible D gene is TRBD2 (6 bases). CDR1 is SGHAT and CDR2 is FQNNGV in the germline V gene. V lost 4 bases, J lost 9 bases, and 19 bases lay in between. The CDR3 length is 15 residues. CDR3 sequence (DNA): TGTGCCAGCAGCTCGCTCGCGGGGATTTCTAGTGAGCAGTTCTTC. It is translated as CASSSLAGISSEQFF.

This chain links TRBV6-1 with TRBJ1-1, with D tentatively TRBD1 (5 bases). Deletions cut 2 bases from V and 3 bases from J, with 13 bases between. Germline V gene lookup returns CDR1 MNHNS and CDR2 SASEGT. The CDR3 is 15 amino acids. Here the CDR3 DNA reads TGTGCCAGCAGTGAATTTGGGGGGAGGTACACTGAAGCTTTCTTT. This gives the protein CASSEFGGRYTEAFF.